This T cell receptor beta chain was captured in a study of blood T cell repertoires in COVID-19. Study background: Acute and convalescent COVID-19 specimens originated in the United States, Italy and Spain. Sources were T cells, B-cell-depleted T cells, or PBMCs; the material itself was cDNA or gDNA.

Self-reported history from a screening survey and questionnaire set each donor's cohort. The V end was cut by 4 bases, the J end by 2 bases, with 18 bases between. The CDR3 sequence is 16 residues long. Germline V CDR1 and CDR2: MDHEN, SYDVKM. In the original workflow: Nucleated cell number was recorded as an estimate derived from reference gene primer amplification. The data were produced by immunoSEQ multiplex PCR, yet TCRdb's version contains in-frame clones alone and is incomplete. V and J calls plus clone size are reproduced from that table; the DNA served to infer D and trimming. The profile shows 270,000 or so clones, 75% to 90% of them singletons.

The gene calls are TRBV28 and TRBJ2-7; no clear D. Sequencing was performed on PBMCs or T cells enriched from blood (not recorded which). The clonotype originates from a woman in her twenties or thirties with acute COVID-19. The CDR3 region is CASSSPQRVLPYEQYF. CDR3 nucleotide sequence: TGTGCCAGCAGTTCCCCCCAACGAGTCCTACCCTACGAGCAGTACTTC.